This is a list of T cell receptor beta chains from one sample in a study of beta chain features in type 1 diabetes. Here immunoSEQ multiplex PCR was the method, and the copy in TCRdb shows in-frame clones only, minus some. The data contain more than 150,000 clones, about 10% of them singletons. Input material: central memory CD4+ T cells from blood. The source of these receptors is a woman under 40 with type 1 diabetes. Each CDR3 is given with its conserved first and last residue. The D gene is left open where the match is weak.

>TRBD2|TRBJ2-1|TRBV29-1
CSVSGAVLYNEQFF
>TRBD1|TRBJ1-1|TRBV7-2
CASGNYRDRGAFF
>-|TRBJ1-1|TRBV7-9
CASSLSSDTEAFF
>TRBD2|TRBJ2-7|TRBV6-1
CASSEGTRQYF
>-|TRBJ2-1|TRBV15
CATSSLAGEQFF
>TRBD1|TRBJ1-1|TRBV29-1
CSVEAGGPGAEAFF
>TRBD2|TRBJ2-5|TRBV29-1
CSVRAGGETQYF
>-|TRBJ1-2|TRBV4-1
CASSHPDSRANYGYTF
>-|TRBJ1-1|TRBV5-1
CASSLQVATPEAFF
>-|TRBJ1-1|TRBV11-2
CASSLVADTEAFF
>TRBD2|TRBJ2-3|TRBV2
CASRLALSTDTQYF
>TRBD1|TRBJ1-5|TRBV7-9
CASSLQGQGVQPQHF
>-|TRBJ1-4|TRBV2
CASSVQAEGEKLFF
>-|TRBJ2-1|TRBV19
CASSITPAGSYNEQFF
>-|TRBJ1-5|TRBV30
CAWSGPGGASNQPQHF
>-|TRBJ2-7|TRBV6-5
CASSYSMWGRYEQYF
>-|TRBJ2-3|TRBV19
CASRPGQSTDTQYF
>TRBD1|TRBJ2-7|TRBV4-1
CASSLLDRGDYEQYF
>-|TRBJ2-7|TRBV5-1
CASSLDLLYEQYF
>-|TRBJ1-2|TRBV29-1
CSVGSESNYGYTF
>TRBD2|TRBJ2-1|TRBV5-6
CASSYGLAGVLEQFF
>TRBD1|TRBJ1-2|TRBV5-6
CASSLEQGAYGYTF
>-|TRBJ2-3|TRBV6-5
CATRREDTQYF
>TRBD1|TRBJ1-1|TRBV6-5
CASMIQGDTEAFF
>-|TRBJ1-3|TRBV7-8
CASSPYRVSSGNTIYF